Below, 17 T cell receptor beta chains from the same sample are listed, as sequenced in a study of blood T cell repertoires in COVID-19. The data were produced by immunoSEQ multiplex PCR, yet TCRdb's version contains in-frame clones alone and is incomplete. There are roughly 100,000 clones in the sample; 81% occur only once, and approximately 38% lies in the top ten. The material sequenced was peripheral blood. The receptors shown here come from a man older than 75 with acute or convalescent COVID-19.

This chain links TRBV19 with TRBJ2-3; D may be TRBD2 (5 bases). The CDR3 sequence is 17 residues long. Germline CDR1 reads LNHDA; CDR2 reads SQIVND (reference sequence). The germline V and J ends were trimmed by 4 bases and 0 bases, with 17 bases remaining between them. The CDR3, as DNA: TGTGCCAGTAGTAGAAGGTACACAAGCGGTAGCACAGATACGCAGTATTTT. The encoded protein is CASSRRYTSGSTDTQYF.

The chain carries TRBV11-2 and TRBJ2-1; 10 positions match TRBD2. J gave up 8 bases and V 2 bases, and 6 bases lay outside the gene matches. CDR3 length: 15 amino acids. Germline V CDR1 and CDR2: SGHAT, FQNNGV. The CDR3 region has the DNA TGTGCCAGCAGCTTATTAGCGGGAGGCCTCTATGAGCAGTTCTTC. Residues: CASSLLAGGLYEQFF.

This chain uses TRBV9 with TRBJ1-3, with TRBD1 as a possible D gene (5 bases). Germline V gene sequence: CDR1 SGDLS, CDR2 YYNGEE. The V end was cut by 0 bases, the J end by 0 bases, with 7 bases between. There are 15 residues in the CDR3. CDR3 nucleotides: TGTGCCAGCAGCGTAGACCAGGGCTCTGGAAACACCATATATTTT. Protein: CASSVDQGSGNTIYF.

The chain recombines TRBV5-3 with TRBJ2-7, with D possibly being TRBD1 (6 bases). TRBV5-3 is marked as an open reading frame, function uncertain. This CDR3 region has 14 residues. The V end was cut by 0 bases, the J end by 6 bases, with 13 bases between. The CDR3 bases are TGTGCCAGAAGCTTGGAGGGGGAAGGGGGCGAGCAGTACTTC. This sequence encodes CARSLEGEGGEQYF.

The V gene is TRBV28, the J gene TRBJ1-3; D call uncertain. V was trimmed by 6 bases and J by 3 bases, leaving 12 bases between them. The length of the CDR3 is 14 residues. Germline loops: CDR1 MDHEN, CDR2 SYDVKM. CDR3 bases: TGTGCCAGCAGCCCAGGTGGGCTTGGAAACACCATATATTTT. Translated, it gives CASSPGGLGNTIYF.

This clone was seen once. J is TRBJ2-2 and V is TRBV2; D is possibly TRBD2 (5 bases). Trimming shortened V by 10 bases and J by 5 bases, and 14 bases separated the two germline ends. From germline, CDR1 is SNHLY and CDR2 FYNNEI. CDR3 length: 13 amino acids. The CDR3 coding sequence is TGTGCCACCAAAGGGTGGGAGACCGGGGAGCTGTTTTTT. Its translation: CATKGWETGELFF.

This rearrangement joins TRBV27 to TRBJ1-4, with D tentatively TRBD1 (6 bases). Germline V gene lookup returns CDR1 MNHEY and CDR2 SMNVEV (reference sequence). V lost 5 bases, J lost 5 bases, and 12 bases lay in between. The CDR3 loop spans 14 amino acids. The chain's CDR3 is CASSGGGENEKLFF. CDR3 DNA: TGTGCCAGCAGTGGAGGGGGGGAGAATGAAAAACTGTTTTTT.

The chain uses TRBV12-3 or TRBV12-4 and TRBJ1-2; 8 nucleotides agree with TRBD1. Germline trimming cut 1 base from V and 6 bases from J; bases unmatched to any gene: 1. The CDR3 has 13 residues. CDR3 sequence: CASSLGTGHGYTF. CDR3 DNA sequence: TGTGCCAGCAGTTTAGGGACAGGGCATGGCTACACCTTC.

The chain links TRBV28 to TRBJ1-4; 8 bases align to TRBD1. The CDR3 is 14 amino acids. Germline CDR1 reads MDHEN; CDR2 reads SYDVKM. The V and J ends lost 2 bases and 10 bases, in that order; junction bases with no gene match: 6. The CDR3 nucleotides read TGTGCCAGCAGTTTAGGACAGGGTCTAGGAAAACTGTTTTTT. Its protein is CASSLGQGLGKLFF.

The chain has TRBV24-1 and TRBJ2-7, with 7 bases identical to TRBD1. The CDR3 consists of 15 residues. Germline CDR1 reads KGHDR; CDR2 reads SFDVKD. J was trimmed by 4 bases and V by 0 bases; bases with no gene match: 5. The CDR3 region is CATSDLQGGRYEQYF. CDR3 nucleotides: TGTGCCACCAGTGATTTGCAAGGGGGCCGGTACGAGCAGTACTTC.

The chain uses TRBV18 and TRBJ1-1; D possibly corresponds to TRBD1 (6 bases). The CDR3 is made up of 14 amino acids. Trimming removed 3 bases from V and 0 bases from J, with 8 bases in between. Germline CDR1 reads KGHSH; CDR2 reads LQKENI. The chain's CDR3 is CASSPQGMNTEAFF. The CDR3 DNA reads as TGTGCCAGCTCACCCCAGGGGATGAACACTGAAGCTTTCTTT.

J is TRBJ1-1 and V is TRBV15; no firm D call. The germline V gene encodes CDR1 LNHNV and CDR2 YYDKDF (reference sequence). CDR3 length: 15 residues. V was trimmed by 0 bases and J by 0 bases, leaving 8 bases between them. This CDR3 reads CATSREAIMNTEAFF. The CDR3 DNA is TGTGCCACCAGCAGAGAGGCCATAATGAACACTGAAGCTTTCTTT.

J is TRBJ2-7 and V is TRBV9, with TRBD1 identical over 9 bases. The CDR3 has 17 residues. V lost 4 bases and J lost 0; bases outside the gene matches: 11. The germline V gene encodes CDR1 SGDLS and CDR2 YYNGEE. The CDR3 nucleotides are TGTGCCAGCAGCTCCGGGACAGGGCTTAAGAGCTCCTACGAGCAGTACTTC. Its protein is CASSSGTGLKSSYEQYF.

This chain joins TRBV29-1 and TRBJ1-1, with TRBD1 matching 8 bases. CDR1 is SQVTM and CDR2 is ANQGSEA in the germline V gene. The CDR3 runs 13 residues. V shed 6 bases, J shed 11 bases, and the junction held 14 bases outside the gene matches. This CDR3 reads CSVRDRSDGRAFF. The CDR3, as DNA: TGCAGCGTCCGGGACAGGTCCGATGGACGGGCTTTCTTT.

This clone was counted a single time. This chain links TRBV2 with TRBJ1-1; 7 bases fit TRBD1. J was trimmed by 0 bases and V by 6 bases; bases with no gene match: 4. The CDR3 runs to 14 residues. Germline V gene lookup returns CDR1 SNHLY and CDR2 FYNNEI. CDR3 bases: TGTGCCAGCAGCGACAGGGTCATGAACACTGAAGCTTTCTTT. Translation: CASSDRVMNTEAFF.

The chain links TRBV4-1 to TRBJ1-1, with TRBD1 matching 10 bases. Germline V lookup: CDR1 MGHRA, CDR2 YSYEKL. Trimming took 0 bases from V and 5 from J; bases not matched to a gene: 6. This CDR3 contains 16 residues. This CDR3 is CASSQEGTGALTEAFF. In DNA form, the CDR3 reads TGCGCCAGCAGCCAAGAGGGGACAGGGGCTCTAACTGAAGCTTTCTTT.

The chain couples TRBV28 to TRBJ1-2, with D perhaps TRBD1 (5 bases). The CDR3 spans 12 residues. The V end lost 6 bases, the J end lost 3 bases, and 8 bases lay between the germline ends. Per the germline V gene, CDR1 is MDHEN and CDR2 is SYDVKM. As DNA, the CDR3 is TGTGCCAGCAGCCAAGGGGACTATGGCTACACCTTC. This encodes CASSQGDYGYTF.